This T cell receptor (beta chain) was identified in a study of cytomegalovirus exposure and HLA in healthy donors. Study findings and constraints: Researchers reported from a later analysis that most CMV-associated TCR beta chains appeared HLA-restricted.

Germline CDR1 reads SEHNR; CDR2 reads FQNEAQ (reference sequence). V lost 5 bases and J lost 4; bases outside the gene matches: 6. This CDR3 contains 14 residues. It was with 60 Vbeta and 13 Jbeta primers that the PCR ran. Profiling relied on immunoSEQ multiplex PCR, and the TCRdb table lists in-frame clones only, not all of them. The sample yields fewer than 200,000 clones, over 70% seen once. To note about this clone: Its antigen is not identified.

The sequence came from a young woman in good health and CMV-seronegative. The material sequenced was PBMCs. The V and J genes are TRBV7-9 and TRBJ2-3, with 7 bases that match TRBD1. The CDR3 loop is CASSPDRAADTQYF. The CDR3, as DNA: TGTGCCAGCAGCCCCGACAGGGCGGCAGATACGCAGTATTTT.